One and the same sample provided the 8 T cell receptor beta chains below, sequenced in a study of T cells after yellow fever vaccination. MiXCR, run by TCRdb on the 5' RACE reads, gives a single entry per CDR3 protein. The table includes 100,000 to 150,000 distinct CDR3 sequences, more than 7.5% detected once. Sequenced material: CD8+ T cells sorted from PBMCs, taken on the day of the yellow fever booster vaccination. The origin of the receptors is a man younger than 35 who received the YFV17D yellow fever vaccine.

This chain uses TRBV4-1 with TRBJ2-2; TRBD2 might be the D (6 bases). Germline V gene lookup returns CDR1 MGHRA and CDR2 YSYEKL. The V gene lost 0 bases and the J gene lost 4 bases, with 12 bases spanning the gap. The CDR3 is 16 residues long. The CDR3 spells CASSQDPGVPTGELFF. DNA for the CDR3: TGCGCCAGCAGCCAAGATCCGGGGGTCCCCACCGGGGAGCTGTTTTTT.

V is TRBV12-3 or TRBV12-4 and J is TRBJ1-5; possibly TRBD1 for D (5 bases). V was trimmed by 2 bases and J by 5 bases, leaving 16 bases between them. The CDR3 is made up of 16 amino acids. CDR3 loop: CASSLRFWGTDQPQHF. The CDR3 DNA is TGTGCCAGCAGTTTACGGTTTTGGGGGACCGATCAGCCCCAGCATTTT.

This chain links TRBV2 with TRBJ1-2; TRBD1 aligns across 11 bases. Germline V gene sequence: CDR1 SNHLY, CDR2 FYNNEI. The CDR3 is 17 amino acids. V lost 5 bases and J lost 2; bases outside the gene matches: 10. In DNA, the CDR3 is TGTGCCAGCAGTTCCTGGACAGGGGGCGAACCCAACTATGGCTACACCTTC. Encoded protein: CASSSWTGGEPNYGYTF. The whole variable domain, filled in from reference TRBV2 and TRBJ1-2, reads EPEVTQTPSHQVTQMGQEVILRCVPISNHLYFYWYRQILGQKVEFLVSFYNNEISEKSEIFDDQFSVERPDGSNFTLKIRSTKLEDSAMYFCASSSWTGGEPNYGYTFGSGTRLTVV.

V usage is TRBV7-6 and J usage is TRBJ2-7; 7 bases align to TRBD2. Trimming removed 4 bases from V and 5 bases from J; junction bases left unmatched: 11. The germline gives CDR1 SGHVS, CDR2 FNYEAQ. The length of the CDR3 is 15 residues. The CDR3 DNA sequence: TGTGCCAGCAGCTCCTCACCCCGGGGAGGGGACGAGCAGTACGTC. Its translation is CASSSSPRGGDEQYV.

This clonotype was detected many times. The V and J genes are TRBV27 and TRBJ2-1; 9 nucleotides align to TRBD2. V lost 5 bases and J lost 0; bases outside the gene matches: 2. The CDR3 runs 15 residues. The germline V gene encodes CDR1 MNHEY and CDR2 SMNVEV (reference sequence). CDR3 in amino acids: CASSAGGDSYNEQFF. The CDR3 DNA is TGTGCCAGCAGTGCGGGGGGGGACTCCTACAATGAGCAGTTCTTC.

A few counts support this clonotype. The chain carries TRBV7-2 and TRBJ2-7; no clear D. Trimming pared 1 base from V and 6 bases from J, leaving 16 bases between. The CDR3 consists of 15 residues. CDR1 SGHTA and CDR2 FQGNSA come from the germline V gene. This CDR3 reads CASSLVGGMVAEQYV. The DNA for the CDR3 is TGTGCCAGCAGCTTAGTGGGCGGCATGGTGGCCGAGCAGTACGTC.

The chain carries TRBV5-1 and TRBJ2-3; D might be TRBD1 (6 bases). Trimming pared 1 base from V and 2 bases from J, leaving 11 bases between. The CDR3 is 15 amino acids. The germline gives CDR1 SGHRS, CDR2 YFSETQ. The CDR3 DNA sequence: TGCGCCAGCAGCTTGTACGGGACAAACACAGATACGCAGTATTTT. Translation gives CASSLYGTNTDTQYF.

The chain joins TRBV6-5 to TRBJ2-3, with TRBD2 matching over 9 bases. The CDR3 has 14 amino acids. Germline loops: CDR1 MNHEY, CDR2 SVGAGI. V lost 2 bases, J lost 8 bases, and 5 bases stayed unmatched. As DNA, the CDR3 is TGTGCCAGCAGTTACGGCGGGGGGGAGGGTACGCAGTATTTT. Amino acid sequence: CASSYGGGEGTQYF.